This entry concerns a single TCR beta chain. The data were obtained in a study of blood T cell repertoires in COVID-19. For the study at large: Both acute and convalescent COVID-19 samples were obtained from the United States, Italy and Spain. PBMCs, B-cell-depleted T cells, or T cells provided the cDNA or gDNA that made up the material.

TCRdb keeps only in-frame clones here, not all; method: immunoSEQ multiplex PCR. The table lists about 200,000 clones, around 87% of them singletons, with around 2.7% in the top ten. CDR1 is SGHTA, CDR2 FQGNSA, per germline. The V gene end was trimmed by 4 bases and the J gene end by 5 bases; junction bases not matched to a gene: 2. The CDR3 consists of 13 residues. The clonotype originates from a man aged 60 to 69 with acute or convalescent COVID-19. Sequencing was done on a sample of peripheral blood. The chain uses TRBV7-2 and TRBJ2-7, with TRBD1 matching over 10 bases. CDR3 loop: CASSYGTGDEQYF. CDR3 nucleotide sequence: TGTGCCAGCAGCTACGGGACAGGGGACGAGCAGTACTTC.